This entry is about one T cell receptor (beta chain). This clonotype was recorded many times. Its antigen is unknown. Qualities for individual bases were not recorded, and no much larger clone is one base off. Reads for this sample came from an Illumina HiSeq 2000. TCR beta chain libraries were generated by multiplex PCR amplification. The amplified TCR beta chain products were analyzed by high-throughput sequencing. TCRdb trimmed the raw reads at Q25, called clones with MiXCR and kept productive beta chains. Each CDR3 protein appears once, grouped with its most common genes and DNA. Here the sample has under 35,000 distinct CDR3 sequences; roughly three fifths occur a single time. The top ten hold roughly 18% of the sample. V has 0 bases trimmed and J has 7 bases trimmed; junction bases matching no gene number 11. Looking up the germline V gene yields CDR1 SGHDT and CDR2 YYEEEE. The CDR3 spans 16 residues, from the cysteine through the phenylalanine. Of all the DNA, just the CDR3 is kept, 48 bases in frame from base 1.

The sample comes from a study of breast tumors, draining lymph nodes, adjacent tissues (dated by TCRdb to about 2016). A note on the overall study: Breast cancer patients provided tumor, adjacent nontumor tissue and axillary lymph nodes, and the study compared the TCR beta repertoires across these three sources. The study was designed to assess the relationships and possible T-cell exchange between tumor, surrounding tissue and draining lymph node repertoires in human breast cancer.

Overall study results and their limits: A scenario in which most tumor T cells derive from the lymph node and then expand within tumor tissue was judged to be consistent with the data. Tumors showed preferential V and J gene usage, and their T-cell repertoire diversity fell below that of lymph nodes yet above that of nontumor tissue. Tumor and nontumor tissue repertoires were found to be significantly more similar in luminal-like than in basal-like breast cancer. The conclusion that tumor T cells originate in lymph nodes was presented as consistent with a hypothesis rather than as directly demonstrated.

Material for sequencing was breast tumor tissue. The sequence links TRBV5-6 to TRBJ1-2; 8 central bases correspond to TRBD1. This receptor was taken from a female donor with breast cancer. Some clones in this sample may be carry-over from other donors' samples. The CDR3 protein is CASSLVGQALSSGYTF. The bases are TGTGCCAGCAGCTTGGTGGGACAGGCCCTATCGAGTGGCTACACCTTC.